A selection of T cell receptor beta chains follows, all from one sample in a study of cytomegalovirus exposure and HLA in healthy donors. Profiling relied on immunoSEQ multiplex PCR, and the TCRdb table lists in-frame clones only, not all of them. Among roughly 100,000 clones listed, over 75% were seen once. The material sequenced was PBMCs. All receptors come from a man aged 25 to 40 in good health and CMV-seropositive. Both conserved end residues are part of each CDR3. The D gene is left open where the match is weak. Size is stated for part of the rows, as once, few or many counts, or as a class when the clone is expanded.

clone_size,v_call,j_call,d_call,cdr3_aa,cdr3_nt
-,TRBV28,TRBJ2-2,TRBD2,CATRLAGVPGGELFF,TGTGCCACGCGACTAGCGGGGGTCCCCGGTGGGGAGCTGTTTTTT
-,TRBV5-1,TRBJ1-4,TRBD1,CASGTGKNEKLFF,TGCGCCAGCGGGACAGGGAAGAATGAAAAACTGTTTTTT
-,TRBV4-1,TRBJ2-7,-,CASSQVAGVSYEQYF,TGCGCCAGCAGCCAAGTAGCAGGGGTCTCCTACGAGCAGTACTTC
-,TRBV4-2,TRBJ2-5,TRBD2,CASSQYGLRAGLETQYF,TGTGCCAGCAGCCAATATGGTCTGAGAGCGGGGTTAGAGACCCAGTACTTC
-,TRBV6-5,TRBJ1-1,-,CASSYEGGEAFF,TGTGCCAGCAGTTACGAGGGGGGGGAAGCTTTCTTT
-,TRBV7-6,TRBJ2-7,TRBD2,CASSHSGGPYEQYF,TGTGCCAGCAGCCATAGCGGGGGGCCCTACGAGCAGTACTTC
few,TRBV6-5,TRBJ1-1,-,CASSHRDNTEAFF,TGTGCCAGCAGTCACAGGGATAACACTGAAGCTTTCTTT
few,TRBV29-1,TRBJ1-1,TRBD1,CSERSGGQNTEAFF,TGCAGCGAGAGGTCAGGGGGGCAGAACACTGAAGCTTTCTTT
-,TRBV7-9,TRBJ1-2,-,CASSQAQDYGYTF,TGTGCCAGCAGTCAAGCACAGGACTATGGCTACACCTTC
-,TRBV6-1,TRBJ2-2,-,CASSETSGELFF,TGTGCCAGCAGTGAGACTTCCGGGGAGCTGTTTTTT
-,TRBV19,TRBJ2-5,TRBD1,CASSPWTGKETQYF,TGTGCCAGTAGTCCCTGGACAGGAAAAGAGACCCAGTACTTC
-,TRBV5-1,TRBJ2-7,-,CASSSSQGYEQYF,TGCGCCAGCAGCTCTTCCCAGGGCTACGAGCAGTACTTC
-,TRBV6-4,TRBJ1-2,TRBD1,CASSETGTSGYTF,TGTGCCAGCAGTGAGACAGGGACGAGTGGCTACACCTTC
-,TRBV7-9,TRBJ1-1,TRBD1,CASSFDRGNTEAFF,TGTGCCAGCAGCTTTGACAGGGGGAACACTGAAGCTTTCTTT
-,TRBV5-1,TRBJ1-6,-,CASGRISRDNSPLHF,TGCGCCAGCGGGAGGATATCTCGGGATAATTCACCCCTCCACTTT
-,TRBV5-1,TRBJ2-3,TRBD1,CASSFDRAPTDTQYF,TGCGCCAGCAGCTTTGACAGGGCGCCCACAGATACGCAGTATTTT
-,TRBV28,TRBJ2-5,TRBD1,CASSSGQSGETQYF,TGTGCCAGCAGTTCGGGACAGTCGGGAGAGACCCAGTACTTC
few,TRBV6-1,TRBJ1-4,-,CASSEGWTAWTANEKLFF,TGTGCCAGCAGTGAGGGATGGACAGCCTGGACGGCTAATGAAAAACTGTTTTTT
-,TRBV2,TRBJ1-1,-,CASSETGRGNTEAFF,TGTGCCAGCAGTGAAACGGGCAGGGGGAACACTGAAGCTTTCTTT
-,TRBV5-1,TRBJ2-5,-,CASSFSGKQYF,TGCGCCAGCAGCTTCTCAGGGAAGCAGTACTTC
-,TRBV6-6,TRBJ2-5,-,CASTGAGETQYF,TGTGCCAGCACTGGGGCAGGAGAGACCCAGTACTTC
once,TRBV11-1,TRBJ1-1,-,CASSFGYGGQGTEAFF,TGTGCCAGCAGCTTCGGATACGGGGGGCAGGGCACTGAAGCTTTCTTT
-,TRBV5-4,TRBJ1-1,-,CASSSPGRGPNTEAFF,TGTGCCAGCAGCTCCCCTGGGCGGGGCCCGAACACTGAAGCTTTCTTT
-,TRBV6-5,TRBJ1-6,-,CASSKPRQYNSPLHF,TGTGCCAGCAGTAAGCCGAGACAGTATAATTCACCCCTCCACTTT
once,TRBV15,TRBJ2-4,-,CATSRDKGAKNIQYF,TGTGCCACCAGCAGAGATAAGGGGGCCAAAAACATTCAGTACTTC
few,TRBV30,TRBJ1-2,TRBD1,CAWSPIQGASGTF,TGTGCCTGGAGTCCAATTCAGGGGGCCAGCGGCACCTTC
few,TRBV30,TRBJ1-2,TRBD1,CACFVTGVGYTF,TGTGCCTGCTTCGTTACAGGGGTCGGCTACACCTTC
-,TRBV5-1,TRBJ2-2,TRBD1,CASSLAGTGDTGELFF,TGCGCCAGCAGCTTGGCCGGGACAGGGGACACCGGGGAGCTGTTTTTT
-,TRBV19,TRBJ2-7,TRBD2,CASSPGLAGEQYF,TGTGCCAGTAGCCCGGGACTAGCGGGCGAGCAGTACTTC
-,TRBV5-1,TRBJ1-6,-,CASSLREGRNSPLHF,TGCGCCAGCAGCTTGCGCGAGGGCCGTAATTCACCCCTCCACTTT
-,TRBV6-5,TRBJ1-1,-,CASSYGRASTEAFF,TGTGCCAGCAGTTACGGGAGGGCGAGCACTGAAGCTTTCTTT
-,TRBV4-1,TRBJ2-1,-,CASSQVGIGQEQFF,TGCGCCAGCAGCCAAGTGGGCATAGGTCAAGAGCAGTTCTTC
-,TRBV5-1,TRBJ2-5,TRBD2,CASSLASGGAGTQYF,TGCGCCAGCAGCTTGGCTAGCGGGGGGGCGGGGACCCAGTACTTC
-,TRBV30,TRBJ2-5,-,CAWSVDGLIQETQYF,TGTGCCTGGAGTGTTGACGGACTAATCCAAGAGACCCAGTACTTC
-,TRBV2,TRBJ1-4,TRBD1,CASSNTGAANEKLFF,TGTGCCAGCAGCAACACAGGGGCGGCTAATGAAAAACTGTTTTTT
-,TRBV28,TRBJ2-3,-,CASSPVSTDTQYF,TGTGCCAGCTCACCAGTAAGCACAGATACGCAGTATTTT